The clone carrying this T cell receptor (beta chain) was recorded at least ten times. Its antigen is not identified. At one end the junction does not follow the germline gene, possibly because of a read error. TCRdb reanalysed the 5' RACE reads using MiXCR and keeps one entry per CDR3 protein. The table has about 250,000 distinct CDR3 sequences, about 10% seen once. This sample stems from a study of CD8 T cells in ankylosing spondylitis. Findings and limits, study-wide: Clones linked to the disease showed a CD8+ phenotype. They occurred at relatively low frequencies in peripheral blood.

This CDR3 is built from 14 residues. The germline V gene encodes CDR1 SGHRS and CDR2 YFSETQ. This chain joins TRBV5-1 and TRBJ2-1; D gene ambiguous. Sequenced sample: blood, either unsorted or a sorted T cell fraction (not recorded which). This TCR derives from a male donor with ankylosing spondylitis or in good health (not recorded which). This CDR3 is CASSLVSSYNEQFF. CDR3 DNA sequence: TGTGCCAGCAGTTTAGTGAGCTCCTACAATGAGCAGTTCTTC.